Below, 5 T cell receptor beta chains from the same sample are listed, as sequenced in a study of cytomegalovirus exposure and HLA in healthy donors. In the PCR, 60 Vbeta and 13 Jbeta primers were used. Here immunoSEQ multiplex PCR was the method, and the copy in TCRdb shows in-frame clones only, minus some. The sample holds about 160,000 clones, 55% to 70% seen once. Sample: PBMCs. These receptors were obtained from a woman aged 55-75 years in good health and CMV-seropositive.

This clone has only a few counts. The V call is TRBV23-1, the J call TRBJ1-4; D is uncertain. TRBV23-1 is an ORF, with its function uncertain. Trimming shortened V by 9 bases and J by 6 bases, and 17 bases separated the two germline ends. The CDR3 runs 14 residues. The CDR3: CASHNREEYEKLFF. The CDR3 nucleotides read TGCGCCAGTCATAACCGGGAGGAGTATGAAAAACTGTTTTTT.

This clone has only a few counts. V usage is TRBV7-3 and J usage is TRBJ2-1; the D is unclear. Germline V lookup: CDR1 SGHTA, CDR2 FQGTGA. The CDR3 has 13 amino acids. Between the trimmed V and J ends, which lost 2 bases and 6 bases, there was a span of 8 bases. As DNA, the CDR3 is TGTGCCAGCAGCTTAGGGCAGATCAATGAGCAGTTCTTC. Its protein product is CASSLGQINEQFF.

This chain connects TRBV6-5 to TRBJ2-7; 7 bases map to TRBD1. Germline CDR1 MNHEY, CDR2 SVGAGI. Germline trimming cut 2 bases from V and 0 bases from J; bases unmatched to any gene: 4. The CDR3 contains 15 residues. CDR3 DNA: TGTGCCAGCAGTTACGGGACAGTTCCCTCCTACGAGCAGTACTTC. Translation gives CASSYGTVPSYEQYF.

This clone was seen a handful of times. This chain joins TRBV7-8 and TRBJ2-5; D remains ambiguous. Trimming took off 1 base at V and 5 bases at J, with 5 bases between the two ends. CDR3 length: 12 amino acids. The V gene's germline CDR1 is SGHVS and CDR2 FQNEAQ. The CDR3: CASSLGRETQYF. In DNA, the CDR3 is TGTGCCAGCAGCTTAGGCAGGGAGACCCAGTACTTC.

This clone occurred a few times. The chain employs TRBV5-4 and TRBJ2-7; D gene uncertain. The CDR3 consists of 12 residues. V lost 0 bases and J lost 8, with 9 bases in between. Germline V gives CDR1 SGHNT, CDR2 YYREEE (reference sequence). CDR3 sequence (DNA): TGTGCCAGCAGCTTGGACTACTCCCAGCAGTACTTC. Protein: CASSLDYSQQYF. The full variable domain, its missing parts supplied by reference TRBV5-4 and TRBJ2-7, is ETGVTQSPTHLIKTRGQQVTLRCSSQSGHNTVSWYQQALGQGPQFIFQYYREEENGRGNFPPRFSGLQFPNYSSELNVNALELDDSALYLCASSLDYSQQYFGPGTRLTVT.